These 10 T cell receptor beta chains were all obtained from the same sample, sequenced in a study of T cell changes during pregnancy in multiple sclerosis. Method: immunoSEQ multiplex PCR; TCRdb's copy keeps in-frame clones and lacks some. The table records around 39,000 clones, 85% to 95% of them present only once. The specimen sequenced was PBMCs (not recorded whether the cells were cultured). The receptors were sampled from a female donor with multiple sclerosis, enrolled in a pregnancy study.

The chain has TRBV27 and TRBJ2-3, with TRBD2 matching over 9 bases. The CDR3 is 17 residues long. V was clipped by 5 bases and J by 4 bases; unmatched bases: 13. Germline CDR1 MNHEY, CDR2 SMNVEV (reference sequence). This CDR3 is CASSIRGLAKGPDTQYF. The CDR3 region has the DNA TGTGCCAGCAGTATCCGCGGACTAGCGAAGGGCCCAGATACGCAGTATTTT.

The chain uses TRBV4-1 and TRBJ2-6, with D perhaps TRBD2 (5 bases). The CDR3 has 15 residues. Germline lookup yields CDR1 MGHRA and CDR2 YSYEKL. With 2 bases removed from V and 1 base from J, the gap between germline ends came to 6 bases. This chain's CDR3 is CASSQPGSGANVLTF. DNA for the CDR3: TGCGCCAGCAGCCAACCGGGATCTGGGGCCAACGTCCTGACTTTC.

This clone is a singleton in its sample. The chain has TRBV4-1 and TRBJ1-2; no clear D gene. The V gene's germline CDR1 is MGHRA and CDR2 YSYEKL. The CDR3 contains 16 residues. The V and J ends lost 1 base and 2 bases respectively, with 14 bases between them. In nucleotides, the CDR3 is TGCGCCAGCAGCCAAGGAACGGGTGCAGTAAACTATGGCTACACCTTC. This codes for CASSQGTGAVNYGYTF.

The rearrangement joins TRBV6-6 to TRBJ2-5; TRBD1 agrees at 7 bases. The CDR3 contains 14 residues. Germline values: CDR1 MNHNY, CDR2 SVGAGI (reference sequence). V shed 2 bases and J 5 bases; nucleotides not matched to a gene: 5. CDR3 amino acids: CASSYRGREETQYF. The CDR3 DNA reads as TGTGCCAGCAGTTACAGGGGGCGCGAGGAGACCCAGTACTTC.

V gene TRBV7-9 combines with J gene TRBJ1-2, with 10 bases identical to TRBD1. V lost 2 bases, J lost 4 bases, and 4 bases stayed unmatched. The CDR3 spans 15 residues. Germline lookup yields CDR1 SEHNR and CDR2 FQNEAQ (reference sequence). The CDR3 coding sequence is TGTGCCAGCAGCTTATGGGGACAGGGGATCTATGGCTACACCTTC. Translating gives CASSLWGQGIYGYTF.

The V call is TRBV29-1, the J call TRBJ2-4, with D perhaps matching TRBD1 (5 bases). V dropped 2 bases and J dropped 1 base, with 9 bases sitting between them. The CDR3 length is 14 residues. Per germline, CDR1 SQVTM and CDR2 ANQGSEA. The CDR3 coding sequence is TGCAGCGTTGAACCAAGGGGCGCCAAAAACATTCAGTACTTC. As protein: CSVEPRGAKNIQYF.

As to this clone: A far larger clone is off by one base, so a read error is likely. The CDR3 DNA is TGTGCCTGCCTAGACAGGAGCAAAAACATTCAGTTCTTC. Amino acids: CACLDRSKNIQFF. The chain is built from TRBV30 and TRBJ2-1; D possibly corresponds to TRBD1 (6 bases). The CDR3 covers 13 residues. The germline V gene encodes CDR1 GTSNPN and CDR2 SVGIG (reference sequence). V lost 6 bases and J lost 13, with 22 bases in between.

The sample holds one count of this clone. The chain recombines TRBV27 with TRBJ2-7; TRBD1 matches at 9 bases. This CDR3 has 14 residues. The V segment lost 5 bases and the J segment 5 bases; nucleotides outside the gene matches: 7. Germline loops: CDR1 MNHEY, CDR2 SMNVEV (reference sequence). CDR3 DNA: TGTGCCAGCAGTGCTCACAGGGGGCAGGACGAGCAGTACTTC. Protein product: CASSAHRGQDEQYF.

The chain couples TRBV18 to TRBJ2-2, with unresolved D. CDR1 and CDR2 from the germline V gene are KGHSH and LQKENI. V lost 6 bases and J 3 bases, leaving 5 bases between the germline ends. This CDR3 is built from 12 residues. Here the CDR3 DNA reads TGTGCCAGCTCTCGTGACACCGGGGAGCTGTTTTTT. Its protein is CASSRDTGELFF. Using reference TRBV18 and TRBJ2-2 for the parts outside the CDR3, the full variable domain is NAGVMQNPRHLVRRRGQEARLRCSPMKGHSHVYWYRQLPEEGLKFMVYLQKENIIDESGMPKERFSAEFPKEGPSILRIQQVVRGDSAAYFCASSRDTGELFFGEGSRLTVL.

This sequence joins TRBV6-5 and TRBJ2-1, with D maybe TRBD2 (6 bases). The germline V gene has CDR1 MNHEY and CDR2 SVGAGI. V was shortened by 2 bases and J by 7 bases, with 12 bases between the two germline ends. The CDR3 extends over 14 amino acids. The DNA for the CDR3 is TGTGCCAGCAGTTACGCGCGGGAAAGGAATGAGCAGTTCTTC. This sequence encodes CASSYARERNEQFF.